Sequencing of this T cell receptor (beta chain) was carried out in a study of blood T cells in healthy people across ages (dated by TCRdb to about 2015). Study-level background: Template switching captured roughly one uniquely barcoded TCR beta cDNA molecule per two T cells in model experiments. Using deep sequencing normalized with unique cDNA molecular identifiers, the study measured how TCR beta repertoire diversity changes with age. The study analyzed two additional independent replicas of 1 million unique cDNA reads from the same blood draw for two donors, one aged 18 to 30 and one aged 80 or older. The donors were divided into four age groups: young (average 16 years), middle-aged (approximately 39), aged (approximately 64) and long-lived (about 84). To avoid experimental bias, donors of different ages were randomly spread across the sequencing lanes.

Trimming takes 7 bases from V and 4 bases from J, and the germline ends sit 14 bases apart. Via the germline V gene (reference sequence), CDR1 is MNHEY and CDR2 SMNVEV. The CDR3 holds 13 amino acids from the cysteine to the phenylalanine. The entry retains the CDR3 DNA only, 39 bases that are in frame from base 1. Libraries were made using 5' RACE. Sequencing relied on an Illumina HiSeq 2500. A second PCR of roughly 7 to 11 cycles was run with a J-beta primer mix and a sample-barcoded 5' primer. A unique molecular identifier was introduced onto each TCR beta cDNA molecule by a template-switch 5' adaptor carrying 12 random nucleotides. Each sample yielded at least 2.5 million CDR3-containing paired-end reads. First-strand cDNA was synthesized from all RNA with the Mint cDNA synthesis kit, primed by a TRBC-specific oligonucleotide. All cDNA was treated with uracil-DNA glycosylase and then went through a first 18-cycle PCR with the universal primers M1SS and BC2_uni_R. Per the source publication's procedure: For normalization, 1 million high-quality reads, each with a distinct molecular identifier, were randomly selected from each sample. Instead of being binned into consensus sequences, reads that shared molecular identifiers were thrown out. MiTCR, with a Q25 quality threshold and the strictest error-elimination algorithm, was used for CDR3 identification, clonotype clustering and error correction. A nonparametric unseen species model with Euler transformation was used to estimate lower-bound total TCR beta diversity. TCRdb reran the public reads through fastp at Q25 and MiXCR, keeping productive beta chains. Every distinct CDR3 protein forms one entry, paired with its most common genes and DNA. The V and J calls and clone size come from TCRdb's table, not from the authors' own analysis. The sample data list hundreds of thousands of distinct CDR3 sequences, and about 55% of these were observed just once. Around 41% of the sample is held by the ten biggest clonotypes.

The research as a whole found: As age increased, observed TCR beta diversity per million T cells dropped in a roughly linear way, and a significant reduction was already evident by age about 40. A strong correlation was found between observed TCR beta diversity and the percentage of naive T cells measured by flow cytometry. Because the CMV infection status of the donors was unknown, age-related changes in expanded clonotypes may potentially have been confounded. Estimates of total diversity based on one million sequenced T cells were regarded as lower bounds and as underestimates. The long-lived group showed more naive CD4+ T cells, fewer expanded clones and increased TCR diversity than the aged group, suggesting age selection. Because profiling used bulk unsorted PBMCs, naive and antigen-experienced compartments could not be compared conclusively.

The roughly 39 donors, aged about 6 to 95 years, were systemically healthy Caucasian individuals from Russia. Approximately 9.7 milliliters of peripheral blood were drawn from each donor into EDTA-treated Vacutainer tubes. Ficoll-Paque density-gradient centrifugation was used to isolate PBMCs, with at least 7 million obtained per sample. Total RNA, at least 6 micrograms per sample, was extracted from PBMCs with Trizol reagent. The percentages of naive CD45RAhigh/CD27high T cells were determined by flow cytometry on a PBMC aliquot from every donor. Worth noting for this clonotype: Its cognate antigen has yet to be identified. There are no base qualities to consult, and no much larger clone falls within one base.

The receptor was isolated from a man older than 75 in good health. Input material: blood. Recombination connected TRBV27 to TRBJ2-7; the D region possibly corresponds to TRBD1 (6 bases align). The CDR3 reads as follows: CASKPGHKYEQYF. The DNA is TGTGCCAGCAAACCGGGACACAAGTACGAGCAGTACTTC.